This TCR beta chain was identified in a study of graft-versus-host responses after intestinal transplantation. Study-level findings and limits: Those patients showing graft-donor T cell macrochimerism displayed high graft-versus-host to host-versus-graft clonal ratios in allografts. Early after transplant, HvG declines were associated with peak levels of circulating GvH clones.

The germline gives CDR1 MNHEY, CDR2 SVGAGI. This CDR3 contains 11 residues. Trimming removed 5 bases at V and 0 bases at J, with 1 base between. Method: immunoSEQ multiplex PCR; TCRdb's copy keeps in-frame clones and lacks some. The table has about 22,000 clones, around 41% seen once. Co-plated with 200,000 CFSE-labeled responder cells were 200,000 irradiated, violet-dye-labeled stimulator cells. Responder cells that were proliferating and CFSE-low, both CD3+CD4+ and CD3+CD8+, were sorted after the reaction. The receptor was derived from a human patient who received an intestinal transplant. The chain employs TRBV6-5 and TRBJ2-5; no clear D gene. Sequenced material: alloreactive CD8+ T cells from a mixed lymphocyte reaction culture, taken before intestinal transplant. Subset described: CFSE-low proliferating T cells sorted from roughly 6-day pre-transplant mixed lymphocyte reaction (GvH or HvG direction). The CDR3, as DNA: TGTGCCAGCAGTAACCAAGAGACCCAGTACTTC. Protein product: CASSNQETQYF.